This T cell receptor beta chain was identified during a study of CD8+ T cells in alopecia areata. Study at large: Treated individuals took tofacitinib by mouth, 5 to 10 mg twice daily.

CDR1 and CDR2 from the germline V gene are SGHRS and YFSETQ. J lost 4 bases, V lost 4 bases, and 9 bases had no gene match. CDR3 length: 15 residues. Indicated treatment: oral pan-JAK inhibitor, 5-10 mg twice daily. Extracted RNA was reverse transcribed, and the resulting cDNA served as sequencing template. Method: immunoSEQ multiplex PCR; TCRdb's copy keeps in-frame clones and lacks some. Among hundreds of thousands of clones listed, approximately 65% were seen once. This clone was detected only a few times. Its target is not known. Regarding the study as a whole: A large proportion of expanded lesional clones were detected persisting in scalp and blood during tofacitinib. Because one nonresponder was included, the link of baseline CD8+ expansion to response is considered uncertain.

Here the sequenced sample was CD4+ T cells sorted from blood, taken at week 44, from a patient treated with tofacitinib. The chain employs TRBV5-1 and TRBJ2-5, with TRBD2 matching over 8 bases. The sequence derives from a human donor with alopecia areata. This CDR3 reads CASSVSGGVVETQYF. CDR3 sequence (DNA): TGCGCCAGCAGCGTCAGCGGGGGAGTCGTAGAGACCCAGTACTTC.